The clone carrying this T cell receptor beta chain came up a few times. Antigen specificity is unknown. The entry originates in a study of a mutant IDH1 vaccine in newly diagnosed glioma. V was trimmed by 2 bases and J by 9 bases, leaving 8 bases between them. CDR1 is LGHNT, CDR2 FRNRAP, per germline. There are 12 residues in the CDR3. Profiling relied on immunoSEQ multiplex PCR, and the TCRdb table lists in-frame clones only, not all of them. The profile covers fewer than 95,000 clones, with more than 80% appearing a single time and 4% to 5.5% taken by the ten largest. The time point is: week 47, end of study. All doses held 300 ug of mutant IDH1 20-mer peptide, with topical imiquimod.

The chain uses TRBV12-5 and TRBJ1-5; D is undetermined. Sequencing was performed on PBMCs, taken from a glioma patient whose treatment included an IDH1 peptide vaccine. This receptor was taken from a man in his forties or fifties with glioma. DNA of the CDR3: TGTGCTAGTGGTTTGAATCTTTGGCCCCAGCATTTT. Its translation: CASGLNLWPQHF. Filled out from reference TRBV12-5 and TRBJ1-5, the complete variable domain reads DARVTQTPRHKVTEMGQEVTMRCQPILGHNTVFWYRQTMMQGLELLAYFRNRAPLDDSGMPKDRFSAEMPDATLATLKIQPSEPRDSAVYFCASGLNLWPQHFGDGTRLSIL.